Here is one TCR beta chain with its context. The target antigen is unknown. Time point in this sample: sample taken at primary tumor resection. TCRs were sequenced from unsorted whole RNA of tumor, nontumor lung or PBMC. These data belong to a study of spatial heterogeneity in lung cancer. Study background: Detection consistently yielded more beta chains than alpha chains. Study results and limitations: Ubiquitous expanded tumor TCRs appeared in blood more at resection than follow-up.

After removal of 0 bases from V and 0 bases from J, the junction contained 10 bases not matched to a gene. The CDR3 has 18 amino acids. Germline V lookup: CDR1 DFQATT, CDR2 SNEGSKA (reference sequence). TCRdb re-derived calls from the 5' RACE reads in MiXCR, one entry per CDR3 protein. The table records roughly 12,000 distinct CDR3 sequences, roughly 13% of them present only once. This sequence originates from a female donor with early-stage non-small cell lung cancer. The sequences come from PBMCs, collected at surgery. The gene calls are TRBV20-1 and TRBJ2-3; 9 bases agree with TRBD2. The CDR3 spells CSARDPSSGTDSTDTQYF. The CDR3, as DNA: TGCAGTGCTAGAGATCCATCTAGCGGGACGGATAGCACAGATACGCAGTATTTT.